This T cell receptor beta chain was recovered during a study of blood T cells in healthy people across ages. The CDR3 sequence is 14 residues long. The germline CDR1 and CDR2 sequences are LGHDT and YNNKEL (reference sequence). The extraction recovered at least 5.5 micrograms of total RNA per sample. Using a J-beta primer mix together with a sample-barcoded 5' primer, a second PCR was run for roughly 7 to 11 cycles. Researchers report that each sample yielded at least 3 million CDR3-containing paired-end reads. One entry per CDR3 protein results from TCRdb running MiXCR on the 5' RACE reads. Here the sample spans 600,000 or so distinct CDR3 sequences, about 30% being singletons. Concerning this clonotype itself: Since a much larger clone is just one base distant, this may be a read error.

This clonotype was sampled from an elderly woman in good health. The chain employs TRBV3-1 and TRBJ2-4; D gene unclear. The J call may be wrong; the DNA end is better matched by TRBJ2-5. Input material: blood. The CDR3 here is CASSRLRWGETQYF. The CDR3 nucleotides read TGTGCCAGCAGCCGACTCAGATGGGGAGAGACCCAGTACTTC.